This T cell receptor (beta chain) was sequenced during a study of blood T cell repertoires in COVID-19. Authors' data handling: How many nucleated cells were present was estimated from reference gene primer amplification. Sequencing was performed with immunoSEQ multiplex PCR; in TCRdb, only in-frame clones are kept and a portion is missing. V, J and clone size are those of that table, while D and trimming were read from the DNA. The table has about 250,000 clones, approximately 90% seen once. Participant ages covered roughly 18 to 90 years across 24 US areas. Participant reports of clinical history set cohort assignment. Cohort 3 donors were reported recovered after two negative PCRs, clearance, or symptom resolution. This clone was counted a single time. Germline V gene sequence: CDR1 SGHTS, CDR2 YDEGEE. The CDR3 totals 17 residues. V lost 4 bases to trimming and J lost 3 bases; unmatched junction nucleotides: 12.

The chain recombines TRBV5-8 with TRBJ2-1, with 8 bases lining up with TRBD2. The sequencing input was PBMCs or T cells enriched from blood (not recorded which). This TCR came from a man aged 40-49 years who had recovered from COVID-19. In DNA, the CDR3 is TGTGCCAGCAGCAATGCCCTAGCGGGTACACACTACAATGAGCAGTTCTTC. Its translation: CASSNALAGTHYNEQFF.